This T cell receptor beta chain stems from a study of T-cell memory formation after mild COVID-19 (dated by TCRdb to the early 2020s). Regarding the study in general: TCR sequence clusters from the two donors were largely donor specific. Longitudinal TCRalpha and TCRbeta repertoire sequencing tracked T-cell clones expanding and contracting after mild COVID-19 in a couple of donors. The cohort was made up of two young adult volunteers, one female and one male, who were previously healthy. What the study reported, not specific to this receptor: The study covered only a couple of mild cases, and larger cohorts including severe cases with pre-infection samples were considered necessary. SARS-CoV-2 specificity of the second-wave clones peaking on day 37 was not confirmed. Clones that contracted from day 15 to 85 showed balanced CD4/CD8 phenotypes, whereas a second wave of clones that expanded from day 15 to 37 leaned towards CD4+. Some responding clones were found in pre-infection memory, which suggests that pre-existing cross-reactive memory T cells took part in the SARS-CoV-2 response. Contracting CD4+ clones were located mainly in the CM and EM memory subsets, whereas CD8+ clones were found to be enriched in EMRA.

This clonotype showed up just a few times. Its target antigen remains unknown. Base qualities are not at hand, and no much larger clone is one base apart. Ficoll-Paque density gradient centrifugation was the method used to isolate PBMCs. Sequencing was carried out with an Illumina NovaSeq 6000. TCRalpha and TCRbeta cDNA libraries were constructed by 5'RACE with constant-segment primers, with sample barcodes and unique molecular identifiers being introduced. Trizol reagent was used to extract RNA from every sample. Library amplification was performed in two PCR steps, and a second sample barcode and Illumina TruSeq adapters were introduced in the second step. Sequencing of libraries was performed on an Illumina NovaSeq with 2 x 150 bp paired-end reads. As for the authors' bioinformatics: The reads were demultiplexed and collapsed into UMI-guided consensus sequences using migec v1.2.7. With mixcr v2.1.11, UMI consensuses were aligned to TRA and TRB V and J templates and assembled into clonotypes. A clonotype was counted as expanded or contracted only if both edgeR and NoisET called the change significant, with noise models trained on biological replicates. For edgeR calls, a false discovery rate-adjusted p below 0.01 and a log2 fold-change threshold of 1 were applied. As an exploratory analysis of dynamics, max-normalized trajectories of the 1000 most abundant clonotypes were examined with PCA combined with hierarchical clustering. Each responding clone was given a CD4 or CD8 phenotype based on the CD4+ and CD8+ repertoires, which had been sequenced separately. TCRdb reran the public reads through fastp at Q25 and MiXCR, keeping productive beta chains. Each entry is one CDR3 protein sequence, shown with its most common DNA and genes. The V and J calls were determined by TCRdb, not by the authors. Recorded for this sample are roughly 550,000 distinct CDR3 sequences; around 21% of them occurred a single time. Jointly, the top ten make up around 13% of the sample.

V is trimmed back by 4 bases and J by 6 bases, and the junction contains 5 bases that no gene match accounts for. The cysteine opens and the phenylalanine closes a CDR3 of 15 amino acids. CDR3 DNA is the only sequence kept; it has 45 bases, read in frame from the first base. The germline V gene (reference sequence) specifies SEHNR as CDR1 and FQNEAQ as CDR2. Sequenced sample: PBMCs or a T cell subset sorted from them (not recorded which). The chain couples TRBV7-9 to TRBJ2-7, and 14 bases in between align with TRBD2. The TCR comes from an adult woman who had mild COVID-19 (a few samples of this study predate the infection). The sample titles of this study are shuffled in the database, so cell type and time point are left out; the donor was told from shared clones. Here the CDR3 is given as CASSSLTSGRGEQYF. In nucleotides, the sequence is TGTGCCAGCAGCTCCTTGACTAGCGGGAGGGGCGAGCAGTACTTC.